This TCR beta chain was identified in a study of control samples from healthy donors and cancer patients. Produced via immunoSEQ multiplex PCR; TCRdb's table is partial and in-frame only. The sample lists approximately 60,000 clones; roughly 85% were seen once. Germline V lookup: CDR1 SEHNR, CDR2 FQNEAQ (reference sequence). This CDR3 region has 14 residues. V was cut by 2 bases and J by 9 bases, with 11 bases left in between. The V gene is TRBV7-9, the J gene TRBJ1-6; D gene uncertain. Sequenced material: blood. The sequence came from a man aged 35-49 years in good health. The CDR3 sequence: CASSLIVGSSPLHF. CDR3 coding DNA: TGTGCCAGCAGCTTAATCGTAGGCAGTTCACCCCTCCACTTT.